This entry features one TCR beta chain sequence. The target antigen is unknown. This sample was included in a study of cytotoxic CD8 clonotypes in ibrutinib-treated CLL. Whole-study context: Median treatment time before response sampling was 12 months, range 6 to 36. Regarding the study as a whole: Clonality increased at ibrutinib response, then returned toward baseline at progression.

Researchers set a sequencing depth target of 1 in 200,000 to 1 in 1 million T cells. The table came from immunoSEQ multiplex PCR; TCRdb's copy has only in-frame clones and leaves some out. The sample records 200,000 to 250,000 clones, just over 70% being singletons. This CDR3 has 16 residues. Germline V lookup: CDR1 LGHNA, CDR2 YNFKEQ. The V segment lost 0 bases and the J segment 6 bases; nucleotides outside the gene matches: 8. As input for TCR beta libraries, around 2.1 micrograms of genomic DNA came from cryopreserved PBMCs. This sequence was found in a human donor with chronic lymphocytic leukemia. This chain uses TRBV4-2 with TRBJ2-7; 10 nucleotides line up with TRBD2. This sample comprised PBMCs, obtained after 12 months of ibrutinib treatment. This chain's CDR3 is CASSQDLSGGAGEQYF. The CDR3 DNA follows: TGTGCCAGCAGCCAAGATCTAAGCGGGGGGGCAGGCGAGCAGTACTTC.